Listed here is a single TCR beta chain. Its antigen is still unknown. Blood was drawn once from each donor into heparinised tubes. The draws averaged roughly 120 mL. Every isolated RNA sample was fully reverse transcribed, so sequencing captured expressed TCRB transcripts. Measured with immunoSEQ multiplex PCR; TCRdb has only the in-frame clones, and not every one. The data contain roughly 380,000 clones, around 19% of them seen just once; the ten biggest clones take up 0.035% to 0.055%. The sample belongs to a study of beta chain features in type 1 diabetes. Study-level findings and limits: Within the patient group, naive, central memory and Treg TCRB repertoires appeared more similar to each other than within healthy donors.

The TCR comes from a woman aged 18-29 years in good health. Sequencing was carried out using naive CD4+ T cells from blood.

The CDR3 region has the DNA TGTGCCAGCAGCTTAGAACCGTTACAGGGGAAGGGTACGCAGTATTTT. Translation gives CASSLEPLQGKGTQYF. This chain joins TRBV11-2 and TRBJ2-3, with 7 bases that match TRBD1. This CDR3 has 16 amino acids. J was trimmed by 8 bases and V by 0 bases; bases with no gene match: 11. The germline CDR1 and CDR2 sequences are SGHAT and FQNNGV.